The 11 T cell receptor beta chains below all came from one sample that was sequenced in a study of shared clonotypes between healthy human individuals. Profiled with immunoSEQ multiplex PCR; TCRdb holds only in-frame clones, not every one. The table shows about half a million clones, with about 78% occurring only once. The specimen sequenced was PBMCs. These receptors all stem from a woman aged 40 to 50 in good health. Some clones in this sample may be carry-over from other donors' samples.

The chain recombines TRBV13 with TRBJ2-7; TRBD1 aligns across 7 bases. CDR1 is PRHDT and CDR2 is FYEKMQ in the germline V gene (reference sequence). The CDR3 length is 16 residues. The V segment lost 3 bases and the J segment 0 bases; nucleotides outside the gene matches: 8. The CDR3, as DNA: TGTGCCAGCAGCTTGGGTACACAGGGGAGCTCCTACGAGCAGTACTTC. It codes for CASSLGTQGSSYEQYF.

This clone was seen a few times. The chain carries TRBV5-1 and TRBJ1-6; the D gene is possibly TRBD1 (5 bases). Germline CDR1 and CDR2: SGHRS and YFSETQ. The CDR3 has 15 residues. Trimming stripped 0 bases from V and 2 bases from J, with 6 bases between. CDR3 in amino acids: CASSLETAYNSPLHF. CDR3 nucleotides: TGCGCCAGCAGCTTGGAGACAGCCTATAATTCACCCCTCCACTTT.

The CDR3 sequence is CASMEAPPGTEAFF. The CDR3, as DNA: TGTGCCAGCATGGAGGCCCCCCCAGGAACTGAAGCTTTCTTT. The genes are TRBV27 and TRBJ1-1, with D hard to call. The CDR3 contains 14 residues. V lost 7 bases and J 5 bases, leaving 17 bases between the germline ends. Germline V lookup: CDR1 MNHEY, CDR2 SMNVEV (reference sequence).

The chain couples TRBV18 to TRBJ2-1, with D uncertain. The V end lost 6 bases, the J end lost 5 bases, and 14 bases lay between the germline ends. This CDR3 is 14 amino acids long. Germline CDR1 and CDR2: KGHSH and LQKENI. The CDR3 here is CASSATWGDNEQFF. Here the CDR3 DNA reads TGTGCCAGCTCCGCCACCTGGGGTGACAATGAGCAGTTCTTC.

J is TRBJ2-2 and V is TRBV2; TRBD1 agrees at 9 bases. J was trimmed by 0 bases and V by 5 bases; bases with no gene match: 4. The V gene's germline CDR1 is SNHLY and CDR2 FYNNEI. The CDR3 has 16 residues. The chain's CDR3 is CASSLQGAPNTGELFF. The CDR3 DNA reads TGTGCCAGCAGTTTACAGGGGGCCCCGAACACCGGGGAGCTGTTTTTT.

This clone was observed a handful of times. V usage is TRBV21-1 and J usage is TRBJ2-1; TRBD1 reflects the table's D call only, with no check against the DNA. TRBV21-1 is a pseudogene. The CDR3 totals 17 residues. CDR3 sequence (DNA): TGTGCCAGCAGCCCCATCAGGACAGGCGCTTCCTACAATGAGCAGTTCTTC. Its protein is CASSPIRTGASYNEQFF.

The gene calls are TRBV28 and TRBJ1-2; D may be TRBD1 (5 bases). The length of the CDR3 is 12 residues. Germline values: CDR1 MDHEN, CDR2 SYDVKM. V was trimmed by 7 bases and J by 7 bases, leaving 13 bases between them. CDR3 nucleotide sequence: TGTGCCAGCACCGCGGGGCAGAGTGGCTACACCTTC. This gives the protein CASTAGQSGYTF.

The J gene is TRBJ2-1, the V gene TRBV5-1, with no clear D. Germline assignment: CDR1 SGHRS and CDR2 YFSETQ. The CDR3 sequence is 13 residues long. The germline V and J ends were trimmed by 4 bases and 3 bases, with 8 bases remaining between them. DNA for the CDR3: TGCGCCAGCAGCCAGGACCGCTACAATGAGCAGTTCTTC. Amino acid sequence: CASSQDRYNEQFF.

The chain carries TRBV10-3 and TRBJ2-3; tentatively, D is TRBD2 (5 bases). V was shortened by 3 bases and J by 6 bases, with 10 bases between the two germline ends. There are 13 residues in the CDR3. CDR1 ENHRY and CDR2 SYGVKD come from the germline V gene. The CDR3 sequence: CAISDAREDTQYF. The CDR3 DNA sequence: TGTGCCATCAGTGACGCTAGGGAGGATACGCAGTATTTT.

This clone was observed a few times. The chain carries TRBV2 and TRBJ1-2; perhaps TRBD1 as D (6 bases). The CDR3 totals 15 residues. Germline assignment: CDR1 SNHLY and CDR2 FYNNEI. Trimming left V 4 bases short and J 5 bases short, with 17 bases between. CDR3 loop: CASSGPGGAWYGYTF. CDR3 in DNA: TGTGCCAGCAGTGGCCCGGGGGGGGCATGGTATGGCTACACCTTC. Together with reference TRBV2 and TRBJ1-2, the CDR3 gives the full variable domain: EPEVTQTPSHQVTQMGQEVILRCVPISNHLYFYWYRQILGQKVEFLVSFYNNEISEKSEIFDDQFSVERPDGSNFTLKIRSTKLEDSAMYFCASSGPGGAWYGYTFGSGTRLTVV.

CDR3 nucleotide sequence: TGTGCCAGCAGTGCCGGGACAGGGTTCGGACAGTACTTC. Amino acids: CASSAGTGFGQYF. The V gene is TRBV2, the J gene TRBJ2-7; TRBD1 aligns across 9 bases. This CDR3 comprises 13 residues. Losses at the gene ends were 4 bases for V and 10 bases for J; bases not matched to a gene: 8. The germline CDR1 and CDR2 sequences are SNHLY and FYNNEI.